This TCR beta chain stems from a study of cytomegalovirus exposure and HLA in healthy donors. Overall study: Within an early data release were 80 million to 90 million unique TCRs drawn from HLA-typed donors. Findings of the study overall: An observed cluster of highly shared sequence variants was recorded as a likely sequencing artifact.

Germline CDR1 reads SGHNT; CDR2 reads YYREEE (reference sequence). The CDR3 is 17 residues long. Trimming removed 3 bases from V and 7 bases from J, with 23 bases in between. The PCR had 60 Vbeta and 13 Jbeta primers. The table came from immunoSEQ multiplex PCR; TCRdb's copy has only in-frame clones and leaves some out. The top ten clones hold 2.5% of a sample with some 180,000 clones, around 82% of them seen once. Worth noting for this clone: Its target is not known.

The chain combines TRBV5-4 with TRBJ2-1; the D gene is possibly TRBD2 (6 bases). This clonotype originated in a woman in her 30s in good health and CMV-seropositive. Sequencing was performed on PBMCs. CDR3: CASSSGTLSTRRNEQFF. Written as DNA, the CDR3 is TGTGCCAGCAGCTCCGGGACTCTCTCCACACGTCGGAATGAGCAGTTCTTC.